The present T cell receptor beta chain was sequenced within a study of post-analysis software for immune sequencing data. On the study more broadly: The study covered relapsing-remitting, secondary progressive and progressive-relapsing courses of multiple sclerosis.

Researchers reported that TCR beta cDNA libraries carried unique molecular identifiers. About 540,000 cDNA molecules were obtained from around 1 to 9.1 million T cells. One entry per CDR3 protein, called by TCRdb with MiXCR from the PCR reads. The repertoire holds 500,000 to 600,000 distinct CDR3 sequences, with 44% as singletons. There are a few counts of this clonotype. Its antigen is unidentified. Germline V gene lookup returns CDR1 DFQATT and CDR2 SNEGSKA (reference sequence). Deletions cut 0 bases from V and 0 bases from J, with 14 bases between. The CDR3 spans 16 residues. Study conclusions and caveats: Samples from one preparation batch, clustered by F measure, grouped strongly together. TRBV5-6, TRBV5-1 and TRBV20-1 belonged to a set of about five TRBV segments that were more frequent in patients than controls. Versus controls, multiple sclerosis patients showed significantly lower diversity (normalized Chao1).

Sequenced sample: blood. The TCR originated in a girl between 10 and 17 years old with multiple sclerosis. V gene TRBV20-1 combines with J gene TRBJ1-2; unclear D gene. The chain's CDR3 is CSAREMRAAPNYGYTF. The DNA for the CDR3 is TGCAGTGCTAGAGAAATGAGGGCAGCACCTAACTATGGCTACACCTTC.